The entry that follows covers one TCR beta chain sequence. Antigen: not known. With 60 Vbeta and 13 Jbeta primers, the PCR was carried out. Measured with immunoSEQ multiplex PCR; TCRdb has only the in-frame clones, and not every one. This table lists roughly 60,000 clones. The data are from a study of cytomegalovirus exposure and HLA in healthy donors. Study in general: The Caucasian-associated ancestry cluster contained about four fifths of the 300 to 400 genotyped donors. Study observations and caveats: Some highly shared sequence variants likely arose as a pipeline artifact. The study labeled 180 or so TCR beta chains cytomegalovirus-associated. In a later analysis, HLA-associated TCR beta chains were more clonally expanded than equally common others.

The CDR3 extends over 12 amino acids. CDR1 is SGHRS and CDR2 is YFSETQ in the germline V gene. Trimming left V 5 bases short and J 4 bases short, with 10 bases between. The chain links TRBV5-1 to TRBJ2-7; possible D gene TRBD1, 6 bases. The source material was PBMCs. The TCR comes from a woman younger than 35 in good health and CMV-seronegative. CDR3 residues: CASSEQGYEQYF. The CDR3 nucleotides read TGCGCCAGCAGTGAACAGGGATACGAGCAGTACTTC.